Below, 26 T cell receptor beta chains from the same sample are listed, as sequenced in a study of control samples from healthy donors and cancer patients. Clones were read by immunoSEQ multiplex PCR, and TCRdb kept only the in-frame ones, dropping some. Of 100,000 or so clones listed, roughly 90% are singletons. Material: blood. Every receptor here comes from a woman aged 25 to 39 in good health.

On this clone: The same CDR3 arises from other DNA sequences in this sample as well. The genes are TRBV18 and TRBJ1-1; 8 bases are a match to TRBD1. The CDR3 runs to 15 residues. The trim removed 3 bases at V and 1 base at J, leaving 4 bases unmatched. The germline gives CDR1 KGHSH, CDR2 LQKENI. The CDR3 here is CASSPPGTGNTEAFF. CDR3 sequence (DNA): TGTGCCAGCTCACCTCCCGGGACAGGGAACACTGAAGCTTTCTTT.

A single count supports this clone. This chain links TRBV7-9 with TRBJ2-7; D not certain. With 0 bases removed from V and 0 bases from J, the gap between germline ends came to 6 bases. Germline loops: CDR1 SEHNR, CDR2 FQNEAQ (reference sequence). This CDR3 is built from 14 residues. The CDR3: CASSLAGLSYEQYF. The CDR3 nucleotides are TGTGCCAGCAGCTTAGCGGGTCTCTCCTACGAGCAGTACTTC.

The J gene is TRBJ1-1, the V gene TRBV25-1; 9 nucleotides line up with TRBD1. J gave up 5 bases and V 4 bases, and 5 bases lay outside the gene matches. CDR1 MGHDK and CDR2 SYGVNS come from the germline V gene. The CDR3 covers 14 residues. The CDR3 loop is CASSGTGGETEAFF. CDR3 DNA: TGTGCCAGCAGTGGTACAGGGGGCGAGACTGAAGCTTTCTTT. The full variable domain, with the rest looked up from reference TRBV25-1 and TRBJ1-1, is EADIYQTPRYLVIGTGKKITLECSQTMGHDKMYWYQQDPGMELHLIHYSYGVNSTEKGDLSSESTVSRIRTEHFPLTLESARPSHTSQYLCASSGTGGETEAFFGQGTRLTVV.

A remark on this clone: Other DNA sequences in the same sample also yield this CDR3. J is TRBJ1-5 and V is TRBV5-6; D gene uncertain. Trimming removed 4 bases at V and 2 bases at J, with 7 bases between. The CDR3 covers 13 residues. Germline V gene sequence: CDR1 SGHDT, CDR2 YYEEEE. CDR3 amino acids: CASSLLGNQPQHF. The CDR3 region has the DNA TGTGCCAGCAGCCTCCTCGGCAATCAGCCCCAGCATTTT.

CDR3 in amino acids: CASSRRSGGGAGELFF. CDR3 nucleotide sequence: TGTGCCAGCAGTCGTCGAAGCGGGGGGGGCGCTGGGGAGCTGTTTTTT. V usage is TRBV2 and J usage is TRBJ2-2; 10 bases map to TRBD2. The V gene's germline CDR1 is SNHLY and CDR2 FYNNEI. Losses at the gene ends were 5 bases for V and 8 bases for J; bases not matched to a gene: 11. There are 16 residues in the CDR3.

This clone showed up just once. The CDR3 coding sequence is TGTGCCAGCAGCTTACTTCCGGGGACGAACACCGGGGAGCTGTTTTTT. Residues: CASSLLPGTNTGELFF. V gene TRBV11-1 combines with J gene TRBJ2-2; D is perhaps TRBD2 (5 bases). Germline values: CDR1 SGHAT, CDR2 FQDESV (reference sequence). CDR3 length: 16 residues. Deletions cut 2 bases from V and 0 bases from J, with 10 bases between. Full variable domain (missing parts from reference TRBV11-1 and TRBJ2-2): EAEVAQSPRYKITEKSQAVAFWCDPISGHATLYWYRQILGQGPELLVQFQDESVVDDSQLPKDRFSAERLKGVDSTLKIQPAELGDSAMYLCASSLLPGTNTGELFFGEGSRLTVL.

V gene TRBV19 combines with J gene TRBJ1-5; 7 bases are a match to TRBD1. V lost 7 bases and J lost 0; bases outside the gene matches: 9. Germline CDR1 LNHDA, CDR2 SQIVND (reference sequence). The CDR3 is 16 amino acids. The CDR3 DNA is TGTGCCAGTACCCAGGGGGACGCTTATAGCAATCAGCCCCAGCATTTT. Residues: CASTQGDAYSNQPQHF. The whole variable domain, filled in from reference TRBV19 and TRBJ1-5, reads DGGITQSPKYLFRKEGQNVTLSCEQNLNHDAMYWYRQDPGQGLRLIYYSQIVNDFQKGDIAEGYSVSREKKESFPLTVTSAQKNPTAFYLCASTQGDAYSNQPQHFGDGTRLSIL.

The chain employs TRBV3-1 (or the pseudogene TRBV3-2) and TRBJ2-3, with 8 bases fitting TRBD2. Trimming at V came to 3 bases and at J to 5 bases, leaving 16 bases not matched to a gene. Germline values: CDR1 LGHDT, CDR2 YNNKEL (reference sequence). This CDR3 comprises 18 residues. CDR3 in amino acids: CASSHRRLAGGPKDTQYF. In nucleotides, the CDR3 is TGTGCCAGCAGCCATCGAAGGCTTGCGGGAGGCCCAAAAGATACGCAGTATTTT.

This chain connects TRBV5-1 to TRBJ2-6; no definite D call. Deletions cut 1 base from V and 3 bases from J, with 5 bases between. CDR3 length: 14 amino acids. Germline V gene lookup returns CDR1 SGHRS and CDR2 YFSETQ. The DNA of the CDR3 is TGCGCCAGCAGCTTGAGGGTTGGGGCCAACGTCCTGACTTTC. Protein product: CASSLRVGANVLTF.

The DNA of the CDR3 is TGTGCCAGCAGCCAAGGGGGGGGACTTTTAGCCTACGAGCAGTACTTC. Protein product: CASSQGGGLLAYEQYF. V is TRBV14 and J is TRBJ2-7; 7 nucleotides line up with TRBD2. The CDR3 sequence is 16 residues long. Trimming took 1 base from V and 2 from J; bases not matched to a gene: 8. Germline CDR1 SGHDN, CDR2 FVKESK.

The J gene is TRBJ2-3, the V gene TRBV19; 8 nucleotides match TRBD1. Germline CDR1 and CDR2: LNHDA and SQIVND (reference sequence). The V and J ends lost 5 bases and 5 bases, in that order; junction bases with no gene match: 6. There are 14 residues in the CDR3. CDR3 nucleotide sequence: TGTGCCAGTAGTGGCGGACAGGGATTAGATACGCAGTATTTT. This sequence encodes CASSGGQGLDTQYF.

The chain is built from TRBV5-4 and TRBJ2-5; TRBD2 aligns across 9 bases. After removal of 0 bases from V and 5 bases from J, the junction contained 14 bases not matched to a gene. This CDR3 has 18 amino acids. CDR1 is SGHNT, CDR2 YYREEE, per germline (reference sequence). CDR3 bases: TGTGCCAGCAGCTTGGCCTTGGTAGCGGGGGCGGCTCTGGAGACCCAGTACTTC. The encoded protein is CASSLALVAGAALETQYF. Looking up the rest from reference TRBV5-4 and TRBJ2-5 gives the full variable domain: ETGVTQSPTHLIKTRGQQVTLRCSSQSGHNTVSWYQQALGQGPQFIFQYYREEENGRGNFPPRFSGLQFPNYSSELNVNALELDDSALYLCASSLALVAGAALETQYFGPGTRLLVL.

This sequence joins TRBV19 and TRBJ2-3, with D hard to call. Trimming left V 0 bases short and J 4 bases short, with 11 bases between. CDR1 is LNHDA and CDR2 is SQIVND in the germline V gene (reference sequence). The CDR3 totals 15 residues. The CDR3, as DNA: TGTGCCAGTAGTATAGATCCCGGCCGATCAGATACGCAGTATTTT. Translation gives CASSIDPGRSDTQYF.

V gene TRBV7-8 combines with J gene TRBJ2-1; perhaps TRBD1 as D (5 bases). V dropped 5 bases and J dropped 6 bases, with 11 bases sitting between them. Germline CDR1 is SGHVS and CDR2 is FQNEAQ. The length of the CDR3 is 13 residues. For the CDR3, the DNA is TGTGCCAGCAGCCTCCAGGGATTCAATGAGCAGTTCTTC. Translating it yields CASSLQGFNEQFF.

The chain has TRBV6-4 and TRBJ1-6; D gene uncertain. Germline V gene sequence: CDR1 MRHNA, CDR2 SNTAGT. V was clipped by 2 bases and J by 10 bases, with 15 bases between them. The CDR3 is made up of 15 amino acids. As DNA, the CDR3 is TGTGCCAGCAGTGACAAGAGGACCTTCGGCTCACCCCTCCACTTT. Amino acid sequence: CASSDKRTFGSPLHF.

The V and J genes are TRBV7-9 and TRBJ2-1, with 10 bases that match TRBD2. Germline CDR1 is SEHNR and CDR2 is FQNEAQ (reference sequence). The CDR3 covers 18 residues. V shed 5 bases and J 8 bases; nucleotides not matched to a gene: 18. The CDR3 sequence is CASSPPVGAGGPRDEQFF. In nucleotides, the CDR3 is TGTGCCAGCAGCCCCCCCGTAGGAGCGGGAGGGCCAAGGGATGAGCAGTTCTTC. Full variable domain (outside the CDR3, taken from reference TRBV7-9 and TRBJ2-1): DTGVSQNPRHKITKRGQNVTFRCDPISEHNRLYWYRQTLGQGPEFLTYFQNEAQLEKSRLLSDRFSAERPKGSFSTLEIQRTEQGDSAMYLCASSPPVGAGGPRDEQFFGPGTRLTVL.

This rearrangement joins TRBV19 to TRBJ1-1, with a tentative D call TRBD1 (5 bases). The CDR3 runs 14 residues. Looked up from germline, CDR1 is LNHDA and CDR2 is SQIVND (reference sequence). V was pared by 2 bases and J by 4 bases, with 11 bases between. CDR3: CASSIFREGTEAFF. As DNA, the CDR3 is TGTGCCAGTAGTATATTCAGGGAAGGCACTGAAGCTTTCTTT.

This chain links TRBV6-5 with TRBJ1-1; tentatively, D is TRBD1 (5 bases). Per the germline V gene, CDR1 is MNHEY and CDR2 is SVGAGI. CDR3 length: 14 residues. Trimming pared 6 bases from V and 0 bases from J, leaving 11 bases between. CDR3 bases: TGTGCCAGCAGCCAAAGACAGTTGAACACTGAAGCTTTCTTT. Its protein is CASSQRQLNTEAFF.

The rearrangement links TRBV7-2 to TRBJ2-1, with 8 positions matching TRBD2. Germline-derived CDR1 and CDR2 are SGHTA and FQGNSA. Losses at the gene ends were 11 bases for V and 10 bases for J; bases not matched to a gene: 19. This CDR3 has 15 residues. The CDR3 sequence: CASRGGDFIGSEQFF. The CDR3 nucleotides are TGTGCCTCCCGGGGGGGAGACTTCATAGGGTCCGAGCAGTTCTTC.

The gene calls are TRBV7-2 and TRBJ1-6, with D uncertain. Germline-derived CDR1 and CDR2 are SGHTA and FQGNSA. V lost 8 bases and J lost 11, with 19 bases in between. The CDR3 consists of 14 residues. The CDR3 DNA reads as TGTGCCAGCTCACGCCGGGCCCGGGTGACACCCCTCCACTTT. Its protein product is CASSRRARVTPLHF.

The chain couples TRBV3-1 (or the pseudogene TRBV3-2) to TRBJ1-1; D gene ambiguous. This CDR3 has 16 amino acids. Germline V lookup: CDR1 LGHDT, CDR2 YNNKEL (reference sequence). V was clipped by 2 bases and J by 5 bases, with 18 bases between them. The CDR3 DNA sequence: TGTGCCAGCAGCCAAAGAGGGCTGAACAGTAATACTGAAGCTTTCTTT. Its protein product is CASSQRGLNSNTEAFF.

This clone was seen once. The chain couples TRBV21-1 to TRBJ2-3; the table's D call TRBD2 went unverified against the DNA. TRBV21-1 is listed as a pseudogene. The CDR3 runs to 16 residues. The CDR3 loop reads CASSKVGKARGGTQYF. The DNA for the CDR3 is TGTGCCAGCAGCAAAGTTGGGAAGGCGAGGGGAGGTACGCAGTATTTT.

The chain joins TRBV5-8 to TRBJ1-1; possibly TRBD1 for D (5 bases). The germline gives CDR1 SGHTS, CDR2 YDEGEE. V lost 6 bases and J lost 2, with 20 bases in between. The CDR3 extends over 16 amino acids. The CDR3 protein is CASIIYASTANTEAFF. For the CDR3, the DNA is TGTGCCAGCATCATATACGCTTCGACAGCTAACACTGAAGCTTTCTTT.

V usage is TRBV18 and J usage is TRBJ2-3; D is perhaps TRBD1 (5 bases). This CDR3 is built from 15 residues. The germline V gene encodes CDR1 KGHSH and CDR2 LQKENI. Trimming cost V 3 bases and J 0 bases, with 10 bases left between them. For the CDR3, the DNA is TGTGCCAGCTCACCTAATCAGGGAAGCACAGATACGCAGTATTTT. Protein sequence: CASSPNQGSTDTQYF.

V and J are TRBV6-5 and TRBJ1-5, with TRBD1 matching 7 bases. Trimming at V came to 7 bases and at J to 6 bases, leaving 3 bases not matched to a gene. The CDR3 extends over 12 amino acids. Germline V gene sequence: CDR1 MNHEY, CDR2 SVGAGI. In DNA, the CDR3 is TGTGCCAGCAATAGACAGGGTCAGCCCCAGCATTTT. Translation gives CASNRQGQPQHF.

V is TRBV6-2 or TRBV6-3 and J is TRBJ2-3; TRBD1 agrees at 7 bases. The J segment lost 8 bases and the V segment lost 0 bases, leaving 8 bases of the junction unmatched. CDR1 is MNHEY, CDR2 SVGEGT, per germline. This CDR3 comprises 15 residues. The CDR3 here is CASSYSGTELFTQYF. In nucleotides, the CDR3 is TGTGCCAGCAGTTACTCTGGGACAGAGCTGTTTACGCAGTATTTT.